Each of the 5 T cell receptor beta chains below was sequenced from the same sample in a study of monozygotic twins with inflammatory bowel disease. TCRdb re-called the 5' RACE reads; every CDR3 protein appears as one record, without DNA. In total, the table holds a few hundred thousand distinct CDR3 sequences. The specimen sequenced was blood. These receptors all stem from a human donor with ulcerative colitis or Crohn's disease, or a healthy co-twin of an affected twin (not recorded which).

J is TRBJ2-5 and V is TRBV7-9; TCRdb's D call, TRBD1, is unchecked because there is no DNA. CDR1 SEHNR and CDR2 FQNEAQ come from the germline V gene (reference sequence). This CDR3 has 17 residues. The CDR3 sequence is CASSLANPGTIQETQYF.

The gene calls are TRBV7-9 and TRBJ2-3; TCRdb returns TRBD2, unconfirmable since there is no DNA. Germline CDR1 and CDR2: SEHNR and FQNEAQ (reference sequence). The CDR3 is 17 residues long. The CDR3 region is CASSPGLAGDFTDTQYF.

The chain uses TRBV7-9 and TRBJ2-3; without DNA, the TCRdb call of TRBD2 cannot be checked. Germline values: CDR1 SEHNR, CDR2 FQNEAQ (reference sequence). This CDR3 is built from 16 residues. CDR3 protein: CASSPRTAVSTDTQYF.

The chain uses TRBV9 and TRBJ2-1; TCRdb's assignment of TRBD2 cannot be checked, as there is no DNA. CDR1 and CDR2 (germline): SGDLS, YYNGEE. The CDR3 loop spans 15 amino acids. The CDR3 region is CASSVTSGGANEQFF.

The chain uses TRBV6-1 and TRBJ2-3. The CDR3 length is 14 residues. The germline V gene has CDR1 MNHNS and CDR2 SASEGT. CDR3: CASASRVPTDTQYF.